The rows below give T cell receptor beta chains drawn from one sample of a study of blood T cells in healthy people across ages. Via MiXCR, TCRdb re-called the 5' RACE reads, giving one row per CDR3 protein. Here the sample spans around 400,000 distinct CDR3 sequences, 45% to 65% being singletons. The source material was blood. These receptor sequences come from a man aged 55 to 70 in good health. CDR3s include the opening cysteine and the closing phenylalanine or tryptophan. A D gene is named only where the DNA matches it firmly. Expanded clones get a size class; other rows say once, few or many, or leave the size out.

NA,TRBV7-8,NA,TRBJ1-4,TGTGCCAGCAGCTCGCATCAGGAAGAGTATGAAAAACTGTTTTTT,CASSSHQEEYEKLFF
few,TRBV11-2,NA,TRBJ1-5,TGTGCCAGCAGCCCCGGACTCGGGAACAATCAGCCCCAGCATTTT,CASSPGLGNNQPQHF
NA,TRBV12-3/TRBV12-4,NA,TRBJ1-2,TGTGCCAGCAGTTTAGCTTCGGGGAGGGACTATGGCTACACCTTC,CASSLASGRDYGYTF
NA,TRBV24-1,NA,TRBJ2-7,TGTGCCACCGGGGGGGCCCCCAACTACGAGCAGTACTTC,CATGGAPNYEQYF
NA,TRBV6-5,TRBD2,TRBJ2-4,TGTGCCAGCAGTTACGACCGGGGGGAGCAGTACTTC,CASSYDRGEQYF
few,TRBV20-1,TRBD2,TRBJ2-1,TGCAGTGCTAGTCCTAGCGGGGGCTACAATGAGCAGTTCTTC,CSASPSGGYNEQFF
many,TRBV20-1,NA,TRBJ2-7,TGCAGTGCTCCGGACGGTAACTCCTACGAGCAGTACTTC,CSAPDGNSYEQYF
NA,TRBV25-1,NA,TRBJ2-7,TGTGCCAGCAGGAGAGAGAGCTCCTACGAGCAGTACTTC,CASRRESSYEQYF
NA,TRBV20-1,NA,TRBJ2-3,TGCAGTGCTGACAGGACGGAGAGGTACACAGATACGCAGTATTTT,CSADRTERYTDTQYF
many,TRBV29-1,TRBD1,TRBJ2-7,TGCAGCGTTGACAGGGGGCACGAGCAGTACTTC,CSVDRGHEQYF
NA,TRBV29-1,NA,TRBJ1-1,TGCAGCGGGGCGTGGGGCCCCGAAGCTTTCTTT,CSGAWGPEAFF
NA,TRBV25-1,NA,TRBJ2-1,TGTGCCAGCCAGGCTTGGGGGACGGGGACCCTCAATGAGCAGTTCTTC,CASQAWGTGTLNEQFF
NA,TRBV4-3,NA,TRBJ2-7,TGCGCCAGCAGCCAAGGGGACTCGCGCTACGAGCAGTACTTC,CASSQGDSRYEQYF
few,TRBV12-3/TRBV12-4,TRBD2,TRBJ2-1,TGTGCCAGCAGTTTTAGCGGGAACTCCTACAATGAGCAGTTCTTC,CASSFSGNSYNEQFF
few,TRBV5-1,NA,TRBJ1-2,TGCGCCAGCAGCGACCGACCCCCCGGGACAACTAACTATGGCTACACCTTC,CASSDRPPGTTNYGYTF
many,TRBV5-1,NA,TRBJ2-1,TGCGCCAGCAGCTTGGAGTCTATTTACAATGAGCAGTTCTTC,CASSLESIYNEQFF
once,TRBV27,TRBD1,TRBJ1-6,TGTGCCAGCAGTATGGACAGGGGAAATTCACCCCTCCACTTT,CASSMDRGNSPLHF
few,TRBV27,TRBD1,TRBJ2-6,TGTGCCAACCCGGGACAGGGGTCTCCTGGGGCCAACGTCCTGACTTTC,CANPGQGSPGANVLTF
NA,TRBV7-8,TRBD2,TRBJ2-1,TGTGCCAGTAGACTAGCCCTTACCTACAATGAGCAGTTCTTC,CASRLALTYNEQFF
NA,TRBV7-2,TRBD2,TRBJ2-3,TGTGCCAGCAGCTTTGATAGCGGGGGAGGTACGCAGTATTTT,CASSFDSGGGTQYF
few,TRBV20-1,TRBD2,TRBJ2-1,TGCAGTGCTAAACAACTAGCGGGAGAAGGCAATGAGCAGTTCTTC,CSAKQLAGEGNEQFF
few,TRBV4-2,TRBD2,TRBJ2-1,TGTGCCAGCAGCCTGGAACCGGGGGGGGGCTTGTACAATGAGCAGTTCTTC,CASSLEPGGGLYNEQFF
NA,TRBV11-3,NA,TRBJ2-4,TGTGCCAGCAGCTTAGGAGTCGGGAGAGGAGACATTCAGTACTTC,CASSLGVGRGDIQYF
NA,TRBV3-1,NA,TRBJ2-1,TGTGCCAGCAGCCTGGACACTCTCCTTTACAATGAGCAGTTCTTC,CASSLDTLLYNEQFF
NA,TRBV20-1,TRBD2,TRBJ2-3,TGCAGTGCTAGGACTAGCGGGATGACCGCGGATACGCAGTATTTT,CSARTSGMTADTQYF
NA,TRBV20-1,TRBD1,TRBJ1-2,TGCAGTGCTGATGCTCGGACAGGGATGGGAGGCTACACCTTC,CSADARTGMGGYTF
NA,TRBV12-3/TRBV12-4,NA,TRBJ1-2,TGTGCCAGCGGGGACGGTTGGAACTATGGCTACACCTTC,CASGDGWNYGYTF
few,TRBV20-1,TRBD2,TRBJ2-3,TGCAGTGCCCCCGGGGAGACTAGCCCCGTGGATACGCAGTATTTT,CSAPGETSPVDTQYF
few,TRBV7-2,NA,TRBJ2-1,TGTGCCAGCAGCCATCCTCCGGGACCGACCTACAATGAGCAGTTCTTC,CASSHPPGPTYNEQFF
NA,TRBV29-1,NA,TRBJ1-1,TGCAGCGTTGAAGAACAACAGAACACTGAAGCTTTCTTT,CSVEEQQNTEAFF
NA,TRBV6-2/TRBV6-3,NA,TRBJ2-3,TGTGCCAGCAGCTCCGCGCTTGCCACGCAGTATTTT,CASSSALATQYF
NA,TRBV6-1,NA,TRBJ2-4,TGTGCCAGCACCCCCACCGGGAACATTCAGTACTTC,CASTPTGNIQYF
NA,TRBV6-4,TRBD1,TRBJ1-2,TGTGCCAGCAAGAGGGGGGCGACAGGGATCAGTGGCTACACCTTC,CASKRGATGISGYTF
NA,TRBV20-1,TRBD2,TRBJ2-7,TGCAGTGCAACTAGCGGGAGCGGAAACCACGAGCAGTACTTC,CSATSGSGNHEQYF
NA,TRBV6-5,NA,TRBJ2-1,TGTGCCAGCAGTTACTCGCACGGACCCCGAGGCCATGAGCAGTTCTTC,CASSYSHGPRGHEQFF
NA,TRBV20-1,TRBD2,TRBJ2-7,TGCAGTGCTAGGGGTGATAGCGGGAGGAAGAGCGAGCAGTACTTC,CSARGDSGRKSEQYF